The clone carrying this T cell receptor beta chain was seen a single time. The antigen remains unidentified. Methotrexate plus calcineurin inhibitor accompanied controls' myeloablative marrow transplants; sampling was 1 year later. The germline CDR1 and CDR2 sequences are SGHVS and FQNEAQ. This CDR3 has 15 residues. V lost 0 bases and J lost 7, with 13 bases in between. Repertoires were generated with immunoSEQ multiplex PCR, while TCRdb's copy carries only in-frame clones and drops some. Here the sample spans over 7,500 clones, over 75% being singletons. This sample was included in a study of T cells after posttransplantation cyclophosphamide. Study conclusions and caveats: Blood and skin or GI T cell repertoires showed limited TRB overlap. TRB clonality was highly associated with recipient CMV seropositivity and reactivation.

This chain uses TRBV7-8 with TRBJ2-4; possibly TRBD2 for D (6 bases). This receptor was identified in a young adult male patient who received an allogeneic stem cell transplant from an unrelated donor, was CMV-positive, and had no GVHD. Some T cells could come from the graft donor. Sample: PBMCs, taken after an allogeneic stem cell transplant with a calcineurin inhibitor and methotrexate. CDR3 DNA sequence: TGTGCCAGCAGCTTAGCGGAGGGGAGCCGGAACATTCAGTACTTC. It translates to CASSLAEGSRNIQYF.